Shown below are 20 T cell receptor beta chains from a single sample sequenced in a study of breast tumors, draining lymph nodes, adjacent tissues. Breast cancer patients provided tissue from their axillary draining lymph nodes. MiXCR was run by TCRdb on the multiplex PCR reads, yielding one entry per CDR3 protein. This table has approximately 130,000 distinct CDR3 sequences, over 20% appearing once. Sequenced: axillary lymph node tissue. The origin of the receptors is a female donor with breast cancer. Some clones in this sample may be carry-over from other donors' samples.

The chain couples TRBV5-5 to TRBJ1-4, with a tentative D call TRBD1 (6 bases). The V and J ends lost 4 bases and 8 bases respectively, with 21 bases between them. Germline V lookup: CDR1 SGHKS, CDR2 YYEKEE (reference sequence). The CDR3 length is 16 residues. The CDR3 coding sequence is TGTGCCAGCAGCATGAGGACAGCTCGGTCGGAGGAAAAACTGTTTTTT. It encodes CASSMRTARSEEKLFF. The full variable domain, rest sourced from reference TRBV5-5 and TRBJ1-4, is DAGVTQSPTHLIKTRGQQVTLRCSPISGHKSVSWYQQVLGQGPQFIFQYYEKEERGRGNFPDRFSARQFPNYSSELNVNALLLGDSALYLCASSMRTARSEEKLFFGSGTQLSVL.

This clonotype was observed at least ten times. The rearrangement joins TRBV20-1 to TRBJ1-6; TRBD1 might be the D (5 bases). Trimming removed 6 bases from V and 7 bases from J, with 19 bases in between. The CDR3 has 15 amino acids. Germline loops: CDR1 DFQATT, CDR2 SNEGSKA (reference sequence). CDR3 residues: CSAPVRGTANSPLHF. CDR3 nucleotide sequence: TGCAGTGCACCGGTGCGTGGGACGGCCAATTCACCCCTCCACTTT.

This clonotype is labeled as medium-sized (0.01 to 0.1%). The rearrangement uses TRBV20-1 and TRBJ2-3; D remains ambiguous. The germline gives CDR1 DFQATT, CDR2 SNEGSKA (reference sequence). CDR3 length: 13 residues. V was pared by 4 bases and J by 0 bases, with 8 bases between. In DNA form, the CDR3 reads TGCAGTGCTACACGCTTTAGCACAGATACGCAGTATTTT. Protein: CSATRFSTDTQYF.

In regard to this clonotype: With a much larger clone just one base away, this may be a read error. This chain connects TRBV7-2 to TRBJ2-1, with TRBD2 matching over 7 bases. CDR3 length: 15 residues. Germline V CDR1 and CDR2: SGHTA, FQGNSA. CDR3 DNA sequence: TGTGCCAGCAGCTTAGTCGCGGGAGTGTACAATGAGCAGCTCTTC. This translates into CASSLVAGVYNEQLF.

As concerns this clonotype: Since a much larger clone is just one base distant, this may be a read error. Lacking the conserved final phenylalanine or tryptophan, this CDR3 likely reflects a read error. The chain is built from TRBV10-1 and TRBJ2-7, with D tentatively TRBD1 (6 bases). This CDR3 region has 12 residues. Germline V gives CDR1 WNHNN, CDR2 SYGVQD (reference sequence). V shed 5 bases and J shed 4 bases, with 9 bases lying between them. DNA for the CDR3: TGCGCCAGCAGTTTTGGACAGTACGAGCAGTACCTC. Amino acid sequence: CASSFGQYEQYL.

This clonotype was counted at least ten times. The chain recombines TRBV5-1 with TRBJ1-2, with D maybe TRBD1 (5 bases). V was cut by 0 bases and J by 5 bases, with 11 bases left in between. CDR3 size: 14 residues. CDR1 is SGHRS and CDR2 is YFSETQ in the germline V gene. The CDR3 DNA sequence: TGCGCCAGCAGCTTGGAGCAGGGCATTTATGGCTACACCTTC. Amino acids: CASSLEQGIYGYTF.

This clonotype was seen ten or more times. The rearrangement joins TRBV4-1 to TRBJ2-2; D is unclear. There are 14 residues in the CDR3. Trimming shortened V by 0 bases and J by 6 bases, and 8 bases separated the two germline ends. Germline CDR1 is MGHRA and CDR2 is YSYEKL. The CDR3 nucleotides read TGCGCCAGCAGCCAAGACACTATCCCCGGGGAGCTGTTTTTT. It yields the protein CASSQDTIPGELFF.

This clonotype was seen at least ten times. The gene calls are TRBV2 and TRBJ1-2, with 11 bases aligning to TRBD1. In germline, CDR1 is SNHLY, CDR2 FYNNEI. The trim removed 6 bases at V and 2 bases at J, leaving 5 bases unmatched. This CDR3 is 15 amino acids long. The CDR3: CASSVDRGRNYGYTF. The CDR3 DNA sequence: TGTGCCAGCAGCGTGGACAGGGGGCGAAACTATGGCTACACCTTC.

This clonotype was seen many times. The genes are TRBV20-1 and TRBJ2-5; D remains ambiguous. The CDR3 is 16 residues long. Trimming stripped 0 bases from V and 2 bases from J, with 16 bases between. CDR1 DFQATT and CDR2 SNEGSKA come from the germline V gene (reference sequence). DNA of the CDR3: TGCAGTGCTAGAGATTGGGGTACGAAAACACAAGAGACCCAGTACTTC. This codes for CSARDWGTKTQETQYF.

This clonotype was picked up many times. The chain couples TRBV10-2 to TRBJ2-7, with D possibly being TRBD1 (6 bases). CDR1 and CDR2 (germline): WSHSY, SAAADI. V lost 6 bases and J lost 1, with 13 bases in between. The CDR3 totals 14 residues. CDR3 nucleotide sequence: TGCGCCAGCAGAAATACAGGGACATCCTACGAGCAGTACTTC. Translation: CASRNTGTSYEQYF.

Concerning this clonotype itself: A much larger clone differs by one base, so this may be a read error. The CDR3 region is CSAGDVRGSASDTQYF. The DNA for the CDR3 is TGCAGTGCTGGAGATGTACGGGGTTCTGCCTCAGATACGCAGTATTTT. This chain joins TRBV20-1 and TRBJ2-3; perhaps TRBD2 as D (5 bases). Germline lookup yields CDR1 DFQATT and CDR2 SNEGSKA (reference sequence). The CDR3 is 16 residues long.

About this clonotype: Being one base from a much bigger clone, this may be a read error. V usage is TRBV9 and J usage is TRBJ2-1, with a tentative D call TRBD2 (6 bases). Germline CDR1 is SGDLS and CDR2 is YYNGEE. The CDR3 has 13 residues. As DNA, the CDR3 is TGTGCCAGCAACCTAGGTGGGGGGACTGAGCAGTCCTTC. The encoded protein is CASNLGGGTEQSF. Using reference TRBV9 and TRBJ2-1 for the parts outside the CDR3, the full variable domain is DSGVTQTPKHLITATGQRVTLRCSPRSGDLSVYWYQQSLDQGLQFLIQYYNGEERAKGNILERFSAQQFPDLHSELNLSSLELGDSALYFCASNLGGGTEQSFGPGTRLTVL.

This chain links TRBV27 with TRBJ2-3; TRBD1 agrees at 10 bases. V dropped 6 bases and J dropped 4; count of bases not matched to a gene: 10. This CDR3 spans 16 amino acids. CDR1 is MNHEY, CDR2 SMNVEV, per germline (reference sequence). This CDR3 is CASRRDRGLGADTQYF. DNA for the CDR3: TGTGCCAGCAGGAGGGACAGGGGTCTGGGCGCAGATACGCAGTATTTT.

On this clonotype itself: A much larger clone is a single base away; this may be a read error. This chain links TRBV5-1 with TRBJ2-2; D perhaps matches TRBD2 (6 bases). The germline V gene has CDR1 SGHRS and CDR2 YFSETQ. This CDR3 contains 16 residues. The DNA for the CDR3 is TGCGCCAGCAGCTTTCGGCGGGACGCCCTTACCGGGGAGCTGTCTTTT. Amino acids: CASSFRRDALTGELSF.

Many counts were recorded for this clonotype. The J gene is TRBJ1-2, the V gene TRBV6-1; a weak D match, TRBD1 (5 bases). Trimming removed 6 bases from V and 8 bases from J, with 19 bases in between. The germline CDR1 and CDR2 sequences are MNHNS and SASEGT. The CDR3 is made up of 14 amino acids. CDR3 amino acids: CASSGGGVEVGYTF. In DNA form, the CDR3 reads TGTGCCAGCAGCGGAGGAGGGGTGGAAGTAGGCTACACCTTC.

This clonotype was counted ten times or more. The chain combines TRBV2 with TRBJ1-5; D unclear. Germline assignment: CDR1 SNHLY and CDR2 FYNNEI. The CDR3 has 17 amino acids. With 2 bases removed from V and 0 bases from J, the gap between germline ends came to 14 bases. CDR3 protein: CASSERTGLTSNQPQHF. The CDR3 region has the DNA TGTGCCAGCAGTGAACGGACGGGATTAACTAGCAATCAGCCCCAGCATTTT.

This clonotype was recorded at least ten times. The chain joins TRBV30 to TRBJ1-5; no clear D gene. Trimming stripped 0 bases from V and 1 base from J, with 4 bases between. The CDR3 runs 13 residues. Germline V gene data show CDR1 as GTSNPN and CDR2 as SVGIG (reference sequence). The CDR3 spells CAWSVASNQPQHF. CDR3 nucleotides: TGTGCCTGGAGTGTCGCCAGCAATCAGCCCCAGCATTTT.

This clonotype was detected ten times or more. The CDR3 DNA sequence: TGTGCCACCAGCGCAGCTTACAATGAGCAGTTCTTC. Translation gives CATSAAYNEQFF. The V and J genes are TRBV15 and TRBJ2-1; D not certain. This CDR3 is built from 12 residues. Germline V gives CDR1 LNHNV, CDR2 YYDKDF (reference sequence). Trimming left V 5 bases short and J 4 bases short, with 6 bases between.

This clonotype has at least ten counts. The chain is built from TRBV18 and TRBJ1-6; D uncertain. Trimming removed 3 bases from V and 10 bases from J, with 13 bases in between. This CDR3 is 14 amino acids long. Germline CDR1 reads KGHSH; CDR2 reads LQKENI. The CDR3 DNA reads TGTGCCAGCTCACCGGCGGGTAGTAAGTCACCCCTCCACTTT. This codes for CASSPAGSKSPLHF.

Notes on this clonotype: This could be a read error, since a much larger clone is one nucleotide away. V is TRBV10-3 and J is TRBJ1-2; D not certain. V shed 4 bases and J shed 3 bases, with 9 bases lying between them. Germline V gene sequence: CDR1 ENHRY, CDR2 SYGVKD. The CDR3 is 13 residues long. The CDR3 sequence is CAISGEGYYGYTF. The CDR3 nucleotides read TGTGCCATCAGTGGGGAAGGGTACTATGGCTACACCTTC.